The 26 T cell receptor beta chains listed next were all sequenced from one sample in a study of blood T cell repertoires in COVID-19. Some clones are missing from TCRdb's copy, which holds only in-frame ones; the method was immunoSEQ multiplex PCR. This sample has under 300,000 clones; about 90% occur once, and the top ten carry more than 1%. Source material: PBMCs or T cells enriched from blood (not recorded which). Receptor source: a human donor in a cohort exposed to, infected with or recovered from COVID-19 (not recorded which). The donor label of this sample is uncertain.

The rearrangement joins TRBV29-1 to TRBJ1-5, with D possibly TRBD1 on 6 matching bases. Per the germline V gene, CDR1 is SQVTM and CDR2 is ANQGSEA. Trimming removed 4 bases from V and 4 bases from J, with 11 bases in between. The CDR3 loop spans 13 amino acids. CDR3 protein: CSVASGDNQPQHF. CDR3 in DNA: TGCAGCGTTGCTTCAGGGGATAATCAGCCCCAGCATTTT.

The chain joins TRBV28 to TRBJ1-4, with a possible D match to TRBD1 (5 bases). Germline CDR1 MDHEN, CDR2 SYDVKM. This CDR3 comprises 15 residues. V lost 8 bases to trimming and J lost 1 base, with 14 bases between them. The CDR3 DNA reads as TGTGCCAGCCGCGGGGGTTGGCTAACTAATGAAAAACTGTTTTTT. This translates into CASRGGWLTNEKLFF.

This CDR3 is CASSLWTGASYEQYF. The CDR3 DNA reads as TGTGCCAGCAGTCTCTGGACAGGGGCCTCCTACGAGCAGTACTTC. The V and J genes are TRBV6-5 and TRBJ2-7; 9 bases agree with TRBD1. This CDR3 has 15 amino acids. Germline V gives CDR1 MNHEY, CDR2 SVGAGI. The trim removed 5 bases at V and 0 bases at J, leaving 5 bases unmatched.

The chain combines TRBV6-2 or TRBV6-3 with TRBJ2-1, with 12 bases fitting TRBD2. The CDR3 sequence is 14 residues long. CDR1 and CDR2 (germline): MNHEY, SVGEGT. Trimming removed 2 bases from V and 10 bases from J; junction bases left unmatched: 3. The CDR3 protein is CASSYLAGGSEQFF. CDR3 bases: TGTGCCAGCAGTTACCTAGCGGGGGGGTCAGAGCAGTTCTTC.

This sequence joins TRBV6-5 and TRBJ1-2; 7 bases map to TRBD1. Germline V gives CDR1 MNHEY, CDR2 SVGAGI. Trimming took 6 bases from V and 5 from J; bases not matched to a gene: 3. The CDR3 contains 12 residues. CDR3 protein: CASRMTGYGYTF. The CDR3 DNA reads TGTGCCAGCAGGATGACAGGGTATGGCTACACCTTC.

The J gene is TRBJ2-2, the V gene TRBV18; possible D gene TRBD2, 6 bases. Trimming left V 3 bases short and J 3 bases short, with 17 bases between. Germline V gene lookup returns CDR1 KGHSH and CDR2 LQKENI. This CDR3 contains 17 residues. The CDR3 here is CASSPGQGGTDTGELFF. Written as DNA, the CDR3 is TGTGCCAGCTCACCTGGGCAAGGCGGGACCGACACCGGGGAGCTGTTTTTT.

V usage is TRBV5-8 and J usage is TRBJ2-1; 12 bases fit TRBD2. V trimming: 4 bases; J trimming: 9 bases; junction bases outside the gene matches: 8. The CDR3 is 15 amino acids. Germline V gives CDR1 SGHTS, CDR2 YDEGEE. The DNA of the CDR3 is TGTGCCAGCAGCACAGGACTAGCGGGGTGGAGTGAGCAGTTCTTC. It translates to CASSTGLAGWSEQFF.

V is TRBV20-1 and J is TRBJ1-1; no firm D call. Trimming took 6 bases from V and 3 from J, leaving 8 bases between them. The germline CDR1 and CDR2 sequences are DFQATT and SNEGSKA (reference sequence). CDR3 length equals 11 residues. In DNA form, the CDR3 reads TGCAGTGCCCCTGGCTACACTGAAGCTTTCTTT. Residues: CSAPGYTEAFF.

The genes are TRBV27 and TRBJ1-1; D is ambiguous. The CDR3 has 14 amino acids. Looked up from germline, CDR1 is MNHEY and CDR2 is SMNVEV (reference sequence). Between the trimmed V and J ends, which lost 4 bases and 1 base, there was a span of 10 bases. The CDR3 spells CASSYVSGNTEAFF. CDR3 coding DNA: TGTGCCAGCAGTTATGTGTCGGGGAACACTGAAGCTTTCTTT.

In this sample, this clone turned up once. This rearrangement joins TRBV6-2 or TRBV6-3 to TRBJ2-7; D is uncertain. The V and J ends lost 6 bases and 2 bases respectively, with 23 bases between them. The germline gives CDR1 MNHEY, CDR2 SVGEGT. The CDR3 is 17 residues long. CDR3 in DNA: TGTGCCAGCAGCCGAAGATCCTCGATGACTCCTCCCTACGAGCAGTACTTC. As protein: CASSRRSSMTPPYEQYF.

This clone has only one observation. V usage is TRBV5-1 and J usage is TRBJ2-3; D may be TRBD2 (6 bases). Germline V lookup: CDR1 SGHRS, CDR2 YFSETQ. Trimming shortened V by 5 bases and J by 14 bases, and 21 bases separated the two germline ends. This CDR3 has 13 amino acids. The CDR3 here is CASSLGQAGRGYF. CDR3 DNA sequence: TGCGCCAGCAGTCTGGGCCAGGCGGGGCGAGGGTATTTT. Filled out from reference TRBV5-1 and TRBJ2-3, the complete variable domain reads KAGVTQTPRYLIKTRGQQVTLSCSPISGHRSVSWYQQTPGQGLQFLFEYFSETQRNKGNFPGRFSGRQFSNSRSEMNVSTLELGDSALYLCASSLGQAGRGYFGPGTRLTVL.

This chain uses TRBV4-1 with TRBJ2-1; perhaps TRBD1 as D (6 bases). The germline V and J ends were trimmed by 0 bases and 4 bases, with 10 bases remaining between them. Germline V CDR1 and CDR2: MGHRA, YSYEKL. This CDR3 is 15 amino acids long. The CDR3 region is CASSQERQGYNEQFF. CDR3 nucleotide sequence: TGCGCCAGCAGCCAAGAACGCCAGGGGTACAATGAGCAGTTCTTC.

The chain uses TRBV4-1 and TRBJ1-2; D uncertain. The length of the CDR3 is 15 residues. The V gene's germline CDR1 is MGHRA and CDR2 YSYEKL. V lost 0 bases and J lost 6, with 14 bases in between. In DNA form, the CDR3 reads TGCGCCAGCAGCCAAGAAGGGAGCAGGATTGATGGCTACACCTTC. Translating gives CASSQEGSRIDGYTF.

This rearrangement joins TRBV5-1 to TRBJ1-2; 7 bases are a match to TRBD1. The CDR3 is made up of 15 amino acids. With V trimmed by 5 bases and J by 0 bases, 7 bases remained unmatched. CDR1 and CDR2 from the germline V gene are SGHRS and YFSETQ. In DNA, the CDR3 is TGCGCCAGCAGGGGTGACAGGGATCCTAACTATGGCTACACCTTC. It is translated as CASRGDRDPNYGYTF.

DNA for the CDR3: TGTGCCAGCAGTTCCGGGACTAGCGGGGGCCGAAAGCAGTTCTTC. Protein product: CASSSGTSGGRKQFF. The chain recombines TRBV3-1 (or the pseudogene TRBV3-2) with TRBJ2-1, with 14 bases matching TRBD2. Germline V gene lookup returns CDR1 LGHDT and CDR2 YNNKEL (reference sequence). The CDR3 loop spans 15 amino acids. V lost 6 bases and J lost 11; bases outside the gene matches: 9.

DNA for the CDR3: TGTGCCAGCAGCTTGGCGGGGGGAGGGAATGAGCAGTTCTTC. This gives the protein CASSLAGGGNEQFF. The chain couples TRBV7-2 to TRBJ2-1; 8 nucleotides align to TRBD2. Trimming at V came to 3 bases and at J to 7 bases, leaving 5 bases not matched to a gene. Germline-derived CDR1 and CDR2 are SGHTA and FQGNSA. The CDR3 is made up of 14 amino acids.

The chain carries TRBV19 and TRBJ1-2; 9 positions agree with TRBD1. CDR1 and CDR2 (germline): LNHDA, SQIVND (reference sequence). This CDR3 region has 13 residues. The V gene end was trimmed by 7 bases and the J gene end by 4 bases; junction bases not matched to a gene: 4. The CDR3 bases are TGTGCCAGTAAGGACAGGGGTGGCTATGGCTACACCTTC. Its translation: CASKDRGGYGYTF.

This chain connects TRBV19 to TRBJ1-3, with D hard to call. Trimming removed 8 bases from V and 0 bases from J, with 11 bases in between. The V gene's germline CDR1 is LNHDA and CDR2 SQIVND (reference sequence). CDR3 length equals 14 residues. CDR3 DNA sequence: TGTGCCAGTCTAAAACTGAGCTCTGGAAACACCATATATTTT. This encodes CASLKLSSGNTIYF.

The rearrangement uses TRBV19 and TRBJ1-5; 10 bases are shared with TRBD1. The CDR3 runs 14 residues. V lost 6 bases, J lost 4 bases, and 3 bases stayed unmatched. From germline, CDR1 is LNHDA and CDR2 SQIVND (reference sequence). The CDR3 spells CASSRTGGNQPQHF. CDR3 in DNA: TGTGCCAGTAGCCGGACAGGGGGGAATCAGCCCCAGCATTTT.

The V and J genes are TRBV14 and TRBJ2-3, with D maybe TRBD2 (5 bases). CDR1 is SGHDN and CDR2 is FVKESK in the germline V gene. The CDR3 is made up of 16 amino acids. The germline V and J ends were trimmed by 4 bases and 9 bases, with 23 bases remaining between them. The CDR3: CASSPLDWFLEDTQYF. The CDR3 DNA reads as TGTGCCAGCAGCCCCCTGGACTGGTTCTTGGAGGACACGCAGTATTTT.

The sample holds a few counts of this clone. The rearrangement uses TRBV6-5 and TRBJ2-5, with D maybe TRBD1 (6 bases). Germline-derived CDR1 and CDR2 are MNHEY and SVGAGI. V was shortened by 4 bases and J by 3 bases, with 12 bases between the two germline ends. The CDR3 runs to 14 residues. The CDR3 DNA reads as TGTGCCAGCAGTTCCCAGACAGGCGAAGAGACCCAGTACTTC. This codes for CASSSQTGEETQYF.

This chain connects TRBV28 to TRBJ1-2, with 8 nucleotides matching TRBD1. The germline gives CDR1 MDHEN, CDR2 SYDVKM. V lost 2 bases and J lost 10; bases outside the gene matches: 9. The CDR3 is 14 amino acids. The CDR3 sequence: CASSLKLGQAAYTF. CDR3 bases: TGTGCCAGCAGTTTAAAGTTGGGACAGGCTGCCTACACCTTC.

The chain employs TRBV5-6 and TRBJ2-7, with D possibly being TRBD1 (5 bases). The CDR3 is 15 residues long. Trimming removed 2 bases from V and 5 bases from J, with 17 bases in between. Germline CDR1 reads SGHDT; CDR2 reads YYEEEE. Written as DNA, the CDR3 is TGTGCCAGCAGCTTAATCCCCGGACAATCCGACGAGCAGTACTTC. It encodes CASSLIPGQSDEQYF.

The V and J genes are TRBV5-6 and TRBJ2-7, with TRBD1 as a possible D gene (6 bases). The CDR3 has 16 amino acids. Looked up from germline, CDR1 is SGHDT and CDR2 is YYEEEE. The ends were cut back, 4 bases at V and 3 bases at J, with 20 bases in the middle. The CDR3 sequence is CASSTTIYEGDYEQYF. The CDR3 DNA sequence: TGTGCCAGCAGCACAACCATTTATGAGGGGGACTACGAGCAGTACTTC.

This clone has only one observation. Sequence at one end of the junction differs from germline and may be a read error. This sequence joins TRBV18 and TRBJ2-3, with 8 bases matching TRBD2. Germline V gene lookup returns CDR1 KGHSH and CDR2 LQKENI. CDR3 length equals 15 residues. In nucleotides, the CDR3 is TGTGCCAGCTCCCCACGGGCTAGCGGGACAGATACGCAGTATTTT. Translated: CASSPRASGTDTQYF. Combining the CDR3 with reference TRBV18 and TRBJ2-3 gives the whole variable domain NAGVMQNPRHLVRRRGQEARLRCSPMKGHSHVYWYRQLPEEGLKFMVYLQKENIIDESGMPKERFSAEFPKEGPSILRIQQVVRGDSAAYFCASSPRASGTDTQYFGPGTRLTVL.

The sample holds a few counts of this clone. The DNA of the CDR3 is TGTGCCAGTACCGACAGGGGGCGCACTGAAGCTTTCTTT. Translated: CASTDRGRTEAFF. V is TRBV19 and J is TRBJ1-1, with 10 bases aligning to TRBD1. The CDR3 sequence is 13 residues long. With V trimmed by 7 bases and J by 4 bases, 3 bases remained unmatched. The V gene's germline CDR1 is LNHDA and CDR2 SQIVND (reference sequence).